A selection of T cell receptor beta chains follows, all from one sample in a study of blood T cell repertoires in COVID-19. Sequencing was performed with immunoSEQ multiplex PCR; in TCRdb, only in-frame clones are kept and a portion is missing. The sample has about 160,000 clones, over 75% seen once. Sequenced material: peripheral blood. The origin of the receptors is an older man with acute or convalescent COVID-19. The CDR3 runs from the conserved cysteine through the conserved F or W. A D gene is named only where the DNA matches it firmly. Some rows mark clone size as missing; the rest say once, few, many or name a class of expanded clone.

.,TRBD1,TRBJ1-1,TRBV19,CASSPPGTGGIQAFF,TGTGCCAGTAGTCCACCCGGGACAGGGGGGATTCAAGCTTTCTTT
.,TRBD1,TRBJ1-2,TRBV19,CASSPGQPGYTF,TGTGCCAGTAGTCCGGGACAGCCTGGCTACACCTTC
.,.,TRBJ2-3,TRBV11-3,CASSLDLAESTDTQYF,TGTGCCAGCAGCTTAGATCTTGCGGAGAGCACAGATACGCAGTATTTT
.,.,TRBJ1-4,TRBV5-1,CASSSAGGGEKLFF,TGCGCCAGCAGCTCGGCGGGGGGAGGTGAAAAACTGTTTTTT
.,.,TRBJ2-7,TRBV12-3/TRBV12-4,CASSLYSYEQYF,TGTGCCAGCAGTTTATACTCCTACGAGCAGTACTTC
.,.,TRBJ2-5,TRBV30,CAWSDSLWTQYF,TGTGCCTGGAGCGACAGTCTATGGACCCAGTACTTC
once,.,TRBJ1-1,TRBV7-2,CASSPRQGKVAEAFF,TGTGCCAGCAGCCCGAGGCAGGGGAAGGTGGCTGAAGCTTTCTTT
.,.,TRBJ1-6,TRBV7-9,CASSTAGGSPLHF,TGTGCCAGCAGCACCGCTGGGGGGTCACCCCTCCACTTT
.,TRBD1,TRBJ1-2,TRBV19,CASSISLWQGANYGYTF,TGTGCCAGTAGTATATCACTTTGGCAGGGGGCTAACTATGGCTACACCTTC
.,.,TRBJ1-3,TRBV7-2,CASSLRLGGAISGNTIYF,TGTGCCAGCAGCTTAAGGTTGGGCGGGGCCATTTCTGGAAACACCATATATTTT
once,.,TRBJ2-1,TRBV29-1,CSVTLVTEQFF,TGCAGCGTCACACTAGTCACTGAGCAGTTCTTC
.,.,TRBJ2-4,TRBV6-5,CASSKGGPQYF,TGTGCCAGCAGTAAGGGCGGGCCTCAGTACTTC
.,TRBD1,TRBJ1-4,TRBV30,CAWSVRGQGGEKLFF,TGTGCCTGGAGTGTACGAGGGCAGGGGGGTGAAAAACTGTTTTTT
.,TRBD2,TRBJ2-7,TRBV3-1/TRBV3-2,CASSQVKLAGGRYF,TGTGCCAGCAGCCAAGTAAAACTAGCGGGAGGACGGTACTTC
.,TRBD2,TRBJ2-1,TRBV7-3,CASSLTPSGGGYEQFF,TGTGCCAGCAGCTTAACCCCCAGCGGGGGGGGGTATGAGCAGTTCTTC
.,.,TRBJ2-7,TRBV5-1,CASSLQAPNYEQYF,TGCGCCAGCAGCTTGCAGGCCCCGAACTACGAGCAGTACTTC
.,TRBD1,TRBJ1-6,TRBV12-3/TRBV12-4,CASGQGFHSPLHF,TGTGCCAGCGGACAGGGGTTCCATTCACCCCTCCACTTT
.,TRBD1,TRBJ2-6,TRBV7-9,CASSLWGQGSGANVLTF,TGTGCCAGCAGCTTATGGGGACAGGGCTCTGGGGCCAACGTCCTGACTTTC
.,TRBD1,TRBJ2-3,TRBV19,CASSTGDPTDTQYF,TGTGCCAGTTCGACAGGGGACCCCACAGATACGCAGTATTTT
.,TRBD1,TRBJ1-1,TRBV6-2/TRBV6-3,CASSYAYRGNTEAFF,TGTGCCAGCAGTTACGCCTACAGGGGGAACACTGAAGCTTTCTTT
.,.,TRBJ2-3,TRBV2,CASSPGLILTDTQYF,TGTGCCAGCAGCCCGGGACTCATTTTAACAGATACGCAGTATTTT
.,.,TRBJ1-1,TRBV6-1,CASSENQGSTEAFF,TGTGCCAGCAGTGAAAATCAGGGAAGTACTGAAGCTTTCTTT
.,TRBD2,TRBJ2-3,TRBV19,CASSPYGGDSASGDTQYF,TGTGCCAGTAGTCCGTACGGGGGGGATTCGGCTAGCGGAGATACGCAGTATTTT
.,TRBD1,TRBJ1-4,TRBV11-2,CASSLAQGEIEKLFF,TGTGCCAGCAGCTTAGCCCAGGGGGAAATTGAAAAACTGTTTTTT
once,TRBD1,TRBJ1-4,TRBV7-2,CASSPRQGSDEKLFF,TGTGCCAGCAGCCCACGACAGGGGTCAGATGAAAAACTGTTTTTT
few,.,TRBJ1-1,TRBV24-1,CATRRGALNTEAFF,TGTGCCACCCGTCGGGGGGCCTTGAACACTGAAGCTTTCTTT
.,TRBD2,TRBJ2-1,TRBV2,CASRVTGTSGGNEQFF,TGTGCCAGCAGAGTTACCGGGACTAGCGGGGGCAATGAGCAGTTCTTC
.,TRBD2,TRBJ2-1,TRBV13,CASSLGLGAGDEQFF,TGTGCCAGCAGCCTCGGTTTGGGAGCGGGGGATGAGCAGTTCTTC
.,TRBD1,TRBJ2-4,TRBV2,CASSRTGADRYIQYF,TGTGCCAGCAGCCGGACAGGGGCGGATAGGTACATTCAGTACTTC
.,TRBD2,TRBJ2-7,TRBV14,CASSQGSGRAWEQYF,TGTGCCAGCAGCCAAGGTAGCGGGAGGGCGTGGGAGCAGTACTTC
few,.,TRBJ1-6,TRBV2,CASSGGGFISPLHF,TGTGCCAGCAGCGGGGGAGGGTTCATTTCACCCCTCCACTTT
once,TRBD1,TRBJ1-3,TRBV6-5,CASSPGQGIGNTIYF,TGTGCCAGCAGCCCCGGACAGGGGATCGGAAACACCATATATTTT
.,TRBD1,TRBJ2-7,TRBV5-6,CASSPKPGQGRWDYEQYF,TGTGCCAGCAGCCCGAAACCAGGACAGGGGCGGTGGGATTACGAGCAGTACTTC
few,TRBD1,TRBJ2-5,TRBV11-2,CASSYAHTGTGVGTQYF,TGTGCCAGCAGCTATGCACACACCGGGACAGGGGTGGGGACCCAGTACTTC
.,TRBD1,TRBJ1-2,TRBV19,CAAGGHYGYTF,TGTGCCGCAGGGGGCCACTATGGCTACACCTTC
.,.,TRBJ2-7,TRBV6-2/TRBV6-3,CASSTGPRNRVEQYF,TGTGCCAGCAGCACCGGTCCGAGGAATCGTGTGGAGCAGTACTTC
few,TRBD2,TRBJ2-7,TRBV28,CASSGETSGDLEQYF,TGTGCCAGCAGCGGCGAGACTAGCGGAGACCTCGAGCAGTACTTC
.,.,TRBJ1-4,TRBV6-5,CASSYSYGHEKLFF,TGTGCCAGCAGTTACTCATATGGGCATGAAAAACTGTTTTTT
few,TRBD2,TRBJ2-3,TRBV20-1,CRAGVKDTQYF,TGCAGAGCGGGGGTCAAAGATACGCAGTATTTT
.,.,TRBJ2-3,TRBV2,CASSEFGHSTDTQYF,TGTGCCAGCAGTGAGTTCGGACATAGCACAGATACGCAGTATTTT
.,.,TRBJ1-1,TRBV14,CASSQRGGAFF,TGTGCCAGCAGCCAAAGGGGAGGCGCTTTCTTT
few,.,TRBJ2-1,TRBV30,CAWNQDSYNEQFF,TGTGCCTGGAATCAGGACAGCTACAATGAGCAGTTCTTC
.,.,TRBJ1-6,TRBV27,CASRLQVSNNSPLHF,TGTGCCAGCAGATTACAGGTTTCAAATAATTCACCCCTCCACTTT
few,.,TRBJ2-7,TRBV7-9,CASSLAAGLGEQYF,TGTGCCAGCAGCTTAGCGGCGGGCCTGGGGGAGCAGTACTTC